This T cell receptor (beta chain) was sequenced in a study of T cells in Graves' hyperthyroidism and ophthalmopathy. General study points: In blood, most of the thyroid clonotypes expanded above 0.001 were also present. A median about 6.5 months before onset, the model predicted ophthalmopathy.

Points on this clonotype: Its specificity is unknown.

Orbital computed tomography and thyroid ultrasound, together with serum TRAb and thyroxine and clinical symptoms, were used for diagnoses. CDR1 SQVTM and CDR2 ANQGSEA come from the germline V gene. J gave up 4 bases and V 6 bases, and 1 base lay outside the gene matches. This CDR3 contains 13 residues. RNA transcripts yielded amplified TCR beta CDR3 regions. A set of HTBI primers served as the primers for a first-round RT-PCR of the TCR CDR3. TCRdb processed the multiplex PCR reads anew with MiXCR; each CDR3 protein has one entry. In the table there are roughly 500,000 distinct CDR3 sequences, 46% of which are singletons.

The TCR comes from an adult woman with Graves' disease, either hyperthyroidism or ophthalmopathy (not recorded which). The sequencing sample was made of peripheral blood or thyroid tissue (not recorded which). The V call is TRBV29-1, the J call TRBJ2-1; TRBD2 matches at 12 bases. Written as DNA, the CDR3 is TGCAGCGTCGGGACTAGCGGGTACAATGAGCAGTTCTTC. As protein: CSVGTSGYNEQFF.